The sequence of this T cell receptor beta chain was determined in a study of shared clonotypes between healthy human individuals. General study points: As a rule, naive subsets had a larger estimated richness than memory subsets. Clonotype sharing among the donors was expected to vary with sequencing depth.

Each sorted subset replicate got 200 ng genomic DNA, 30,000 or so genomes. Using immunoSEQ multiplex PCR, the repertoire was profiled, and TCRdb retains in-frame clones only, with some absent. Of 2 million to 2.5 million clones listed, roughly 95% were seen once; the top ten hold more than 0.95%. Turning to this clone: Its specificity is not known.

Germline-derived CDR1 and CDR2 are SGHAT and FQNNGV. This CDR3 spans 16 amino acids. Trimming pared 1 base from V and 4 bases from J, leaving 14 bases between. CD45RO-negative CD8 cells positively selected for CCR7 made up the naive population, which excluded terminally differentiated effector memory CD45RA+ cells. Among the donors, all were Caucasian adults who lived in Nashville, Tennessee. The receptor was derived from a man between 18 and 35 years old in good health. The chain employs TRBV11-2 and TRBJ2-1, with a tentative D call TRBD2 (6 bases). Sequencing input: naive CD8+ T cells sorted from blood. The DNA for the CDR3 is TGTGCCAGCAGCTTAGTCCTAGCGATTGGTTACAATGAGCAGTTCTTC. This encodes CASSLVLAIGYNEQFF. Variable domain in full (rest from reference TRBV11-2 and TRBJ2-1): EAGVAQSPRYKIIEKRQSVAFWCNPISGHATLYWYQQILGQGPKLLIQFQNNGVVDDSQLPKDRFSAERLKGVDSTLKIQPAKLEDSAVYLCASSLVLAIGYNEQFFGPGTRLTVL.